The sequence of this T cell receptor beta chain was determined in a study of blood T cell repertoires in COVID-19. Trimming removed 0 bases at V and 1 base at J, with 12 bases between. Germline-derived CDR1 and CDR2 are MGHRA and YSYEKL. The CDR3 has 16 amino acids. Cohort placement rested on clinical history that participants reported themselves. Clones were read by immunoSEQ multiplex PCR, and TCRdb kept only the in-frame ones, dropping some. Found here are 470,000 or so clones, 87% of them singletons; the top ten hold approximately 2%. Sample: PBMCs or T cells enriched from blood (not recorded which). The chain combines TRBV4-1 with TRBJ2-5; D possibly corresponds to TRBD2 (6 bases). This clonotype was sampled from a woman younger than 30 with acute COVID-19. This chain's CDR3 is CASSQESKLAQETQYF. DNA of the CDR3: TGCGCCAGCAGCCAAGAATCTAAACTAGCCCAAGAGACCCAGTACTTC.